Listed below are T cell receptor beta chains from one sample, sequenced in a study of T-cell reconstitution after alpha-beta-depleted transplantation in children. TCRdb passed the PCR reads through MiXCR, listing each CDR3 protein once. This table holds 300,000 to 400,000 distinct CDR3 sequences, around 15% found once. The material sequenced was PBMCs, mostly from graft donor cells, taken 360 days after TCRalphabeta/CD19-depleted stem cell transplant. Receptors originate from a male patient aged 2-9 years who had a stem cell transplant for acute lymphoblastic leukemia, so the T cells may come from the graft donor. Both conserved end residues are part of each CDR3. The D gene is left open where the match is weak. The size field is filled for only some rows; it gives once, few, many or a size class.

d_gene,abundance,j_gene,v_gene,CDR3nt,CDR3aa
TRBD1,many,TRBJ2-5,TRBV6-2/TRBV6-3,TGTGCCAGCAGACAGGGGTTGGACCAAGAGACCCAGTACTTC,CASRQGLDQETQYF
TRBD2,NA,TRBJ2-5,TRBV28,TGTGCCAGCAGATCGACTAGCGGGGCCCAAGAGACCCAGTACTTC,CASRSTSGAQETQYF
TRBD2,many,TRBJ2-1,TRBV7-2,TGTGCCAGCAGCTTAACCGGGAGGGAATACAATGAGCAGTTCTTC,CASSLTGREYNEQFF
NA,few,TRBJ1-1,TRBV5-6,TGTGCCAGCAGCTTGAGACTTGCAGGGTTGGAAGTCCCCACTGGGGCTTTCTTT,CASSLRLAGLEVPTGAFF
TRBD2,few,TRBJ2-7,TRBV3-1,TGTGCCAGCAGCCAATCTGCACTAGCGCCCTACGAGCAGTACTTC,CASSQSALAPYEQYF
NA,many,TRBJ1-1,TRBV28,TGTGCCAGCAGTTTGGTCGAGGGGGTAGATGAAGCTTTCTTT,CASSLVEGVDEAFF
NA,few,TRBJ1-2,TRBV4-3,TGCGCCAGCAGCCAAGACGGGGGGAGTGGCTACACCTTC,CASSQDGGSGYTF
NA,NA,TRBJ1-1,TRBV13,TGTGCCAGCAGCCCGACCCACACTGAAGCTTTCTTT,CASSPTHTEAFF
NA,few,TRBJ1-5,TRBV20-1,TGCAGTGCTAGAGATCAGAAAATCGCGGATCAGCCCCAGCATTTT,CSARDQKIADQPQHF
NA,few,TRBJ1-5,TRBV28,TGTGCCAGCAGACCAGGACGGATTGTTAATCAGCCCCAGCATTTT,CASRPGRIVNQPQHF
NA,few,TRBJ2-5,TRBV4-1,TGCGCCAGCAGCCAATGGATGGGTGAGACCCAGTACTTC,CASSQWMGETQYF
NA,NA,TRBJ2-3,TRBV4-2,TGTGCCAGCAGCCGGGTCTTGGCTGGTTCCTCGCCTTCGAGCGGAACAGATACGCAGTATTTT,CASSRVLAGSSPSSGTDTQYF
TRBD2,NA,TRBJ2-1,TRBV20-1,TGCAGTGCTAGTAGGCTAGCGGGAGAGTGGAAAAATGAGCAGTTCTTC,CSASRLAGEWKNEQFF
TRBD2,many,TRBJ2-7,TRBV12-3/TRBV12-4,TGTGCCAGCAGTTTTGCCCCTGGGAGGGCCTACGAGCAGTACTTC,CASSFAPGRAYEQYF
NA,few,TRBJ2-5,TRBV20-1,TGCAGTGCCCTTAGAGGGGCTGACTATCAAGAGACCCAGTACTTC,CSALRGADYQETQYF
TRBD2,few,TRBJ2-2,TRBV25-1,TGTGCCAGCAGTCAAAGACTAGCCGCCGGGGAGCTGTTTTTT,CASSQRLAAGELFF
TRBD1,NA,TRBJ2-5,TRBV5-5,TGTGCCAGCAGCTATGGACAGGGGGCGCGAAGAGAGACCCAGTACTTC,CASSYGQGARRETQYF
TRBD1,NA,TRBJ1-5,TRBV25-1,TGTGCCAGCAGCTCAGGGGGCGTCGGCAATCAGCCCCAGCATTTT,CASSSGGVGNQPQHF
NA,few,TRBJ1-1,TRBV4-3,TGCGCCAGCAGCCAAGAAGAAACAGTAGGCACTGAAGCTTTCTTT,CASSQEETVGTEAFF
NA,NA,TRBJ2-5,TRBV5-1,TGCGCCAGCAGCTTGCAAACGGTCCGGGAGACCCAGTACTTC,CASSLQTVRETQYF
TRBD2,few,TRBJ2-1,TRBV6-5,TGTGCCAGCGGGATGGGTCTTGGGCGGGAGGGGCATGAGCAGTTCTTC,CASGMGLGREGHEQFF
TRBD1,NA,TRBJ1-1,TRBV12-5,TGTGCTAGTGGTTTGGTGGGACAGGGATCTGAAGCTTTCTTT,CASGLVGQGSEAFF
TRBD2,NA,TRBJ2-2,TRBV4-1,TGCGCCAGCAGCCAAGATCCCCCGACTAGCGGGAGGGGTAACACCGGGGAGCTGTTTTTT,CASSQDPPTSGRGNTGELFF
TRBD1,NA,TRBJ2-3,TRBV5-6,TGTGCCAGCAGCATAGTTGGGGGGACAGGGGTCACAGATACGCAGTATTTT,CASSIVGGTGVTDTQYF
NA,many,TRBJ2-7,TRBV6-5,TGTGCCAGCAGTTACTCGAGGGGAACTTACGAGCAGTACTTC,CASSYSRGTYEQYF
NA,NA,TRBJ2-2,TRBV7-2,TGTGCCAGCAGCTCCCGGGCTCTACTTGGGGACACCGGGGAGCTGTTTTTT,CASSSRALLGDTGELFF